These 2 T cell receptor beta chains share one sample of origin, sequenced in a study of blood T cell repertoires in COVID-19. Sequencing used immunoSEQ multiplex PCR; TCRdb keeps in-frame clones, though not all of them. This table holds 200,000 to 300,000 clones, approximately 78% found once. Sequenced: peripheral blood. Receptors were obtained from a woman aged 60 to 75 with active or convalescent COVID-19.

The J gene is TRBJ1-4, the V gene TRBV5-6, with 8 bases identical to TRBD1. V lost 4 bases and J lost 8; bases outside the gene matches: 10. Germline CDR1 reads SGHDT; CDR2 reads YYEEEE. The CDR3 spans 15 residues. The CDR3 here is CASSPQGAQKEKLFF. The CDR3, as DNA: TGTGCCAGCAGCCCCCAGGGGGCGCAAAAAGAAAAACTGTTTTTT.

The chain employs TRBV25-1 and TRBJ1-2; the match to TRBD1 covers 7 bases. The CDR3 is made up of 15 amino acids. Looked up from germline, CDR1 is MGHDK and CDR2 is SYGVNS. Trimming at V came to 4 bases and at J to 6 bases, leaving 11 bases not matched to a gene. The CDR3 reads CASSGSLGTVNGYTF. CDR3 DNA sequence: TGTGCCAGCAGTGGTTCTCTCGGGACAGTTAATGGCTACACCTTC.